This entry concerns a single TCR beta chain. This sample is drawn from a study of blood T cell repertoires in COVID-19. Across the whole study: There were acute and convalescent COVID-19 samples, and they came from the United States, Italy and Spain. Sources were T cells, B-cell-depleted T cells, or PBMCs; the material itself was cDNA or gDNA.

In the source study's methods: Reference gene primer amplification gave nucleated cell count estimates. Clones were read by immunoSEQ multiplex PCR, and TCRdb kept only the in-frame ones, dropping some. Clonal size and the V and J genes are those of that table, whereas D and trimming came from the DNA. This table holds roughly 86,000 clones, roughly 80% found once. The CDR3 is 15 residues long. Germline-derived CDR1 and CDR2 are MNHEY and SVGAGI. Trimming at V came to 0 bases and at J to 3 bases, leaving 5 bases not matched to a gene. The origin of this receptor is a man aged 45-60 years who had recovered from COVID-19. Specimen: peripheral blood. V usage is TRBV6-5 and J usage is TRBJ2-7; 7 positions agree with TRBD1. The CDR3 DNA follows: TGTGCCAGCAGTTACTCGGGGCCAGGGGGCTACGAGCAGTACTTC. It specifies CASSYSGPGGYEQYF.